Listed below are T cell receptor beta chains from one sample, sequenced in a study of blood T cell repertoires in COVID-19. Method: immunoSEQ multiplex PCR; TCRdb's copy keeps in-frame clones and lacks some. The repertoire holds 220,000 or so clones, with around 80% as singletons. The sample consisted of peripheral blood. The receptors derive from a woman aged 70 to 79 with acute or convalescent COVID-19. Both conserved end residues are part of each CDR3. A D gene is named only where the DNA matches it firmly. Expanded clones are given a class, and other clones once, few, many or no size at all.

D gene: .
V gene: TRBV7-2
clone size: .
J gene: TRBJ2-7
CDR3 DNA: TGTGCCAGCAGAGGAGGGACCGCCTACGAGCAGTACTTC
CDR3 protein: CASRGGTAYEQYF

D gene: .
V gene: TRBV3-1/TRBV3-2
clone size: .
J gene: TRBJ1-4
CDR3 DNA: TGTGCCAGCAGCCATCCTCGGGACCCCACTGAGGGGAGGGAAAAACTGTTTTTT
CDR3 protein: CASSHPRDPTEGREKLFF

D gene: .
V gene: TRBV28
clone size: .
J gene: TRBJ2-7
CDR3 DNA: TGTGCCAGCGGATCCTCCGACACATCCTACGAGCAGTACTTC
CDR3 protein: CASGSSDTSYEQYF

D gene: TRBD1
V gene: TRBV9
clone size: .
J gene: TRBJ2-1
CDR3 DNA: TGTGCCAGCAGCGTCACAGGGGGCAGAGGTAATGAGCAGTTCTTC
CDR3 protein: CASSVTGGRGNEQFF

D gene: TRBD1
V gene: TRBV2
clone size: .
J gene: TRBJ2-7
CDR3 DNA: TGTGCCAGCAGGGACAGGGTCTACGAGCAGTACTTC
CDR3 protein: CASRDRVYEQYF

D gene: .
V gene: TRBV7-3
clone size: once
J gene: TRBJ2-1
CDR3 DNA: TGTGCCAGCAGCTTAGGAGTACCCGGGTACAATGAGCAGTTCTTC
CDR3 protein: CASSLGVPGYNEQFF

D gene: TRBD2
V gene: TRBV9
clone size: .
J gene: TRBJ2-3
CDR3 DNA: TGTGCCAGCAGGGGGGTTAGCGGGAGAAGCCCAGATACGCAGTATTTT
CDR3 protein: CASRGVSGRSPDTQYF

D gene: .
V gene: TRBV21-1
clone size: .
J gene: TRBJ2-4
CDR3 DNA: TGTGCCAGCAGCAAAGAACGGTCTAGCGGGAGTGGGGCCAAAAACATTCAGTACTTC
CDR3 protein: CASSKERSSGSGAKNIQYF

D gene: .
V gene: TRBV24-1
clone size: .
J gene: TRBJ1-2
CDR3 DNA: TGTGCCACCAGTGATTTCGACTATGGCTACACCTTC
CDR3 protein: CATSDFDYGYTF

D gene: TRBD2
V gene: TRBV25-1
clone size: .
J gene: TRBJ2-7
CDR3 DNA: TGTGCCAGCCGGGGGGGGAACGAGCAGTACTTC
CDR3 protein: CASRGGNEQYF

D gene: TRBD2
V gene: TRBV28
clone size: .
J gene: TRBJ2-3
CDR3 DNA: TGTGCCAGCAAGAGCGGGAGGGCCCCAGATACGCAGTATTTT
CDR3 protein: CASKSGRAPDTQYF

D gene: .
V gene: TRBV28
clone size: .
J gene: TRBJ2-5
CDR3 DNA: TGTGCCAGCAGTCTCCGCCGGGAGACCCAGTACTTC
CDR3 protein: CASSLRRETQYF

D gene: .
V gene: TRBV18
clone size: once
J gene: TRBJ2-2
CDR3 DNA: TGTGCCAGCTCACCAGGGCAGGGTGCCACCGGGGAGCTGTTTTTT
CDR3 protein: CASSPGQGATGELFF

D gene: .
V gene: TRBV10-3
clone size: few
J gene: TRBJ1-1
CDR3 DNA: TGTGCCATCAGTCCCGACACTCAGAACACTGAAGCTTTCTTT
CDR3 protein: CAISPDTQNTEAFF

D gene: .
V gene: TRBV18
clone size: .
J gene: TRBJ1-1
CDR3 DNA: TGTGCCAGCTCACCATCGACCGGAGGGTCTGAAGCTTTCTTT
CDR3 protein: CASSPSTGGSEAFF

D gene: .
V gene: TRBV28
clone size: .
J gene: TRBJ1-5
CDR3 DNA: TGTGCCCAACCGGGACAAGGTAGCAATCAGCCCCAGCATTTT
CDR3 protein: CAQPGQGSNQPQHF

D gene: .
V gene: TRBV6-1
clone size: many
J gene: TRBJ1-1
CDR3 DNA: TGTGCCAGCAGTGGGACTGGCTTCGAGGAGGTGTGGAACACTGAAGCTTTCTTT
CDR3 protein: CASSGTGFEEVWNTEAFF

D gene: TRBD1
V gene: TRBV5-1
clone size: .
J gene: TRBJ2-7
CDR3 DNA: TGCGCCAGCAGCTTGACGGGACAGGGGTACGAGCAGTACTTC
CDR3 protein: CASSLTGQGYEQYF

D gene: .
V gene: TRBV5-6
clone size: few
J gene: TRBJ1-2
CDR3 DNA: TGTGCCAGCAGCTTGACGGTGAACTATGGCTACACCTTC
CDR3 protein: CASSLTVNYGYTF

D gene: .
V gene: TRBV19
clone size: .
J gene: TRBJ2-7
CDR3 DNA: TGTGCCAGTAGTTCGACAGACCACTACTACGAGCAGTACTTC
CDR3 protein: CASSSTDHYYEQYF

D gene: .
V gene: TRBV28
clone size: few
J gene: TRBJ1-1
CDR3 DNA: TGTGCCAGCAGTTTTGGTTCAGGAATCCGCCCTGAAGCTTTCTTT
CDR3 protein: CASSFGSGIRPEAFF

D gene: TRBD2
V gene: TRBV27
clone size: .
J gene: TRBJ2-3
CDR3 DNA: TGTGCCAGCAGTTTAGCACTTTCACAAGCGGGAGGGCTGGATACGCAGTATTTT
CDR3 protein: CASSLALSQAGGLDTQYF

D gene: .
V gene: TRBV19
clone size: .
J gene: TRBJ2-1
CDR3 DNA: TGTGCCAGTACGGGCCAGGGGTACAATGAGCAGTTCTTC
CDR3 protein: CASTGQGYNEQFF

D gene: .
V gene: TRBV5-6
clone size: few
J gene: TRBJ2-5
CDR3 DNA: TGTGCCAGCAGCCACGGGATATGGTTTCAAGAGACCCAGTACTTC
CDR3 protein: CASSHGIWFQETQYF

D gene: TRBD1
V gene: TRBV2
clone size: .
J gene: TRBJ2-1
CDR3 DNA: TGTGCCAGCGCGCTCGGGACAGGAAGACAGGTGGTGGGCAATGAGCAGTTCTTC
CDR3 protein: CASALGTGRQVVGNEQFF

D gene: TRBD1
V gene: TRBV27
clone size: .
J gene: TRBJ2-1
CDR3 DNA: TGTGCCAGCCAACTCGGGACAGGCATTCACAATGAGCAGTTCTTC
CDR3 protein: CASQLGTGIHNEQFF

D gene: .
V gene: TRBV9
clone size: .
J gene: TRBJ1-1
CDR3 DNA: TGTGCCAGCAGCGTAGTGGGGGCCTCAATGAACACTGAAGCTTTCTTT
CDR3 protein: CASSVVGASMNTEAFF